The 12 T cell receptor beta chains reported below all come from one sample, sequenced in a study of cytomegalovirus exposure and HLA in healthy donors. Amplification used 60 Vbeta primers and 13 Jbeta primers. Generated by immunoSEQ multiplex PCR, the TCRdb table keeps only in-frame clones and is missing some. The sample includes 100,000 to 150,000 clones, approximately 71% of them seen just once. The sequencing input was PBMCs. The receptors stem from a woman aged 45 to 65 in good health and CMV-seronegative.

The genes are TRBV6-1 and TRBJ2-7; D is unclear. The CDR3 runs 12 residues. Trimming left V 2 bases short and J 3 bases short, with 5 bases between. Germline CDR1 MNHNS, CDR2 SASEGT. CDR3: CASSELGYEQYF. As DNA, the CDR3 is TGTGCCAGCAGTGAACTAGGCTACGAGCAGTACTTC.

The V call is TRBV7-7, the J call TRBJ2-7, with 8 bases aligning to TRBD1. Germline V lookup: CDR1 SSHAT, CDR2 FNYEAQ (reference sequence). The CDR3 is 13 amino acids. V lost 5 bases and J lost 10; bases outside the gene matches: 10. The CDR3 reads CASSPTIRGQQYF. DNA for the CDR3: TGTGCCAGCAGCCCAACAATCAGGGGGCAACAGTACTTC.

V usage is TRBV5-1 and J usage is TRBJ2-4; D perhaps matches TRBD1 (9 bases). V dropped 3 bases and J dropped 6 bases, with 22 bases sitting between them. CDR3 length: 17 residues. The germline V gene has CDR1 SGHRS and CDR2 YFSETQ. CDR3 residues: CASSYGTGPGLVNIQYF. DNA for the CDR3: TGCGCCAGCAGCTACGGGACAGGGCCGGGACTAGTAAACATTCAGTACTTC.

The CDR3 DNA follows: TGTGCCAGCCGGGAGGGAACCGGGGAGCTGTTTTTT. Translating it yields CASREGTGELFF. J is TRBJ2-2 and V is TRBV6-5; 8 positions agree with TRBD2. The germline V gene encodes CDR1 MNHEY and CDR2 SVGAGI. The CDR3 has 12 amino acids. The J segment lost 5 bases and the V segment lost 8 bases, leaving 1 base of the junction unmatched.

CDR3 sequence: CASSLRTLSDSYEQYF. The CDR3 nucleotides are TGTGCCAGCTCTCTACGTACGCTCAGCGACTCCTACGAGCAGTACTTC. The chain carries TRBV18 and TRBJ2-7; D is undetermined. The CDR3 sequence is 16 residues long. Per germline, CDR1 KGHSH and CDR2 LQKENI. Trimming removed 6 bases from V and 0 bases from J, with 18 bases in between.

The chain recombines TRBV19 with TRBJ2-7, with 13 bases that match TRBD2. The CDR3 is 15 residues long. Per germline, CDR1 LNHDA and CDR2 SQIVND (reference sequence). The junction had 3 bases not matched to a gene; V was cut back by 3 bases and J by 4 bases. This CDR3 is CASSMRLAGGYEQYF. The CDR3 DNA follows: TGTGCCAGTAGTATGAGACTAGCGGGAGGATACGAGCAGTACTTC.

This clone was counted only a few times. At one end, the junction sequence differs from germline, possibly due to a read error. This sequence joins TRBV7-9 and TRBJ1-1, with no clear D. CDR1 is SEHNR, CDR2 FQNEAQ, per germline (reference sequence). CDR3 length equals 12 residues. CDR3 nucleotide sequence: TGTTCCAGCAGCTTCGGGGAGGCTGAAGCTTTCTTT. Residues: CSSSFGEAEAFF. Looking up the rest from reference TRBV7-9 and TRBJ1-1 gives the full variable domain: DTGVSQNPRHKITKRGQNVTFRCDPISEHNRLYWYRQTLGQGPEFLTYFQNEAQLEKSRLLSDRFSAERPKGSFSTLEIQRTEQGDSAMYLCSSSFGEAEAFFGQGTRLTVV.

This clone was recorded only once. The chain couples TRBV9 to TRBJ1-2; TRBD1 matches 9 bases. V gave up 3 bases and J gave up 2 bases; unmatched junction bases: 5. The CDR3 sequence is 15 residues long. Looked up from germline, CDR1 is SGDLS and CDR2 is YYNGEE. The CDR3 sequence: CASSGGQGINYGYTF. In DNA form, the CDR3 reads TGTGCCAGCAGCGGAGGACAGGGGATCAACTATGGCTACACCTTC.

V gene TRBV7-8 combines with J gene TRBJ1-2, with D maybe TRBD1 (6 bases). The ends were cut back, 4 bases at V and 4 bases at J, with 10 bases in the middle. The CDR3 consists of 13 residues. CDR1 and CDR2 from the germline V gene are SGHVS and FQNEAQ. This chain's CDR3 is CASSSQGPYGYTF. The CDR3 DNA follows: TGTGCCAGCAGCTCCCAGGGGCCCTATGGCTACACCTTC.

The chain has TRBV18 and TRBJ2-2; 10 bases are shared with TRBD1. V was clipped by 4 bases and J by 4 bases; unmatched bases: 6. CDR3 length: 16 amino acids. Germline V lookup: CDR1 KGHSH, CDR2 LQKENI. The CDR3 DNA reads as TGTGCCAGCTCACTGACAGGGGGCTTCAGCACCGGGGAGCTGTTTTTT. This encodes CASSLTGGFSTGELFF.

In nucleotides, the CDR3 is TGTGCCAGCAGTACCCCCTCCAGTCAGGACTACGAGCAGTACTTC. Translated: CASSTPSSQDYEQYF. V is TRBV28 and J is TRBJ2-7; no firm D call. The CDR3 sequence is 15 residues long. Germline CDR1 reads MDHEN; CDR2 reads SYDVKM. Between the trimmed V and J ends, which lost 5 bases and 3 bases, there was a span of 17 bases.

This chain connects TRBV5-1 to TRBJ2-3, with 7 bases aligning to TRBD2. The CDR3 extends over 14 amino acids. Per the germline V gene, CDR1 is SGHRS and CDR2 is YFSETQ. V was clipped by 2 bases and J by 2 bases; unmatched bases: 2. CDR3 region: CASSFLADTDTQYF. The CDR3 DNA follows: TGCGCCAGCAGCTTCCTAGCGGACACAGATACGCAGTATTTT.